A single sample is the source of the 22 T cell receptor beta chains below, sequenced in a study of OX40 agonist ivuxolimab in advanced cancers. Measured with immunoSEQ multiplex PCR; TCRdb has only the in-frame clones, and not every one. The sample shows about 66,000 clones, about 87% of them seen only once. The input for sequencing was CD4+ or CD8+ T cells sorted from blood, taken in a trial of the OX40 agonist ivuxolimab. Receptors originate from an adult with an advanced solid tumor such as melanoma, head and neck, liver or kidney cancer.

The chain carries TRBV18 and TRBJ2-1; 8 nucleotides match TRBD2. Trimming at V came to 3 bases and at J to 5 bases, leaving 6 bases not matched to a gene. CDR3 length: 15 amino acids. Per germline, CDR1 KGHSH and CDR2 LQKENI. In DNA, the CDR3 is TGTGCCAGCTCACCGCGAACTAGCGGCCACAATGAGCAGTTCTTC. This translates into CASSPRTSGHNEQFF. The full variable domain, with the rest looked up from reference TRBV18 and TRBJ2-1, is NAGVMQNPRHLVRRRGQEARLRCSPMKGHSHVYWYRQLPEEGLKFMVYLQKENIIDESGMPKERFSAEFPKEGPSILRIQQVVRGDSAAYFCASSPRTSGHNEQFFGPGTRLTVL.

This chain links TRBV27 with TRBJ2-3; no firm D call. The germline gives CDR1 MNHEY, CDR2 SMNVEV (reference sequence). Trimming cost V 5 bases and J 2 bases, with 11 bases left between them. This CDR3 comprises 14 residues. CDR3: CASSPTPNTDTQYF. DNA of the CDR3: TGTGCCAGCAGTCCTACCCCAAACACAGATACGCAGTATTTT.

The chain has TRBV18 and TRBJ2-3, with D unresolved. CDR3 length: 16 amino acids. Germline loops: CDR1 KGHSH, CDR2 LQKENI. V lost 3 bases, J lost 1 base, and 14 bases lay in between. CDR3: CASSPGLQRRTDTQYF. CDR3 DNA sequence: TGTGCCAGCTCACCTGGGTTACAGCGCCGCACAGATACGCAGTATTTT.

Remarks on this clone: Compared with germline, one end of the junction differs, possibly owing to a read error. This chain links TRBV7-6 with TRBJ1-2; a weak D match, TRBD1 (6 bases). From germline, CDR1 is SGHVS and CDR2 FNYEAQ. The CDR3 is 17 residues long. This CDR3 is CASSKQQGDSRLDGHTF. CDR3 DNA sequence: TGTGCCAGCAGCAAACAACAGGGCGATTCACGGTTGGATGGCCACACCTTC.

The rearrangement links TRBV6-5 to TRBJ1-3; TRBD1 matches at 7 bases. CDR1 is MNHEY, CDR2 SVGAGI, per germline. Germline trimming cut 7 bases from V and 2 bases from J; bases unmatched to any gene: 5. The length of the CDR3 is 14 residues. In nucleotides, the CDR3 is TGTGCCAGCACCCCACAGGGGCCTGGAAACACCATATATTTT. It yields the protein CASTPQGPGNTIYF.

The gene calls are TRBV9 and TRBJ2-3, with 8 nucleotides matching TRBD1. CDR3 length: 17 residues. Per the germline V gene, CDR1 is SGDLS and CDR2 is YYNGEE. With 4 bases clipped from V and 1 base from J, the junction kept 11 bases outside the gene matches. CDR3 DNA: TGTGCCAGCAGCTTAAACCCAGGGGGCCGGGGCACAGATACGCAGTATTTT. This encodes CASSLNPGGRGTDTQYF.

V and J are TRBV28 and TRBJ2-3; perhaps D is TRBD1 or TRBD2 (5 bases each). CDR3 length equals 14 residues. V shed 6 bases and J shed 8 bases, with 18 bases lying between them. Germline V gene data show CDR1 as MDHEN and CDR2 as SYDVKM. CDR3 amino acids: CASRPGTTWGTQYF. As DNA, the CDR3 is TGTGCCAGCAGACCCGGGACCACCTGGGGTACGCAGTATTTT.

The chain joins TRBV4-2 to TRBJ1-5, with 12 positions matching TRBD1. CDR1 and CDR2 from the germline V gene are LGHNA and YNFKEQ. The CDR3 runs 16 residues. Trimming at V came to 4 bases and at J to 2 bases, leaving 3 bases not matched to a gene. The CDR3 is CASSPGTGGGNQPQHF. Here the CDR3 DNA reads TGTGCCAGCAGCCCGGGGACAGGGGGCGGCAATCAGCCCCAGCATTTT.

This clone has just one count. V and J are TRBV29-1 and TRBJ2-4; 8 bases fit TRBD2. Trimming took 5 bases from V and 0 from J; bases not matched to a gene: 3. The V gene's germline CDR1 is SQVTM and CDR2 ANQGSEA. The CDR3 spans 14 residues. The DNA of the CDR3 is TGCAGCGTTAAAGCGGGGGTAGCCAAAAACATTCAGTACTTC. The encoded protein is CSVKAGVAKNIQYF.

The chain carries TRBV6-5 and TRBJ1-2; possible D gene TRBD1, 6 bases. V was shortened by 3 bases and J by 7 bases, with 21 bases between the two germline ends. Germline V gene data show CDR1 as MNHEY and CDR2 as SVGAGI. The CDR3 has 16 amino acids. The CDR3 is CASSYRQEALPGGYTF. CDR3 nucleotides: TGTGCCAGCAGTTATCGACAGGAGGCTTTGCCCGGTGGCTACACCTTC.

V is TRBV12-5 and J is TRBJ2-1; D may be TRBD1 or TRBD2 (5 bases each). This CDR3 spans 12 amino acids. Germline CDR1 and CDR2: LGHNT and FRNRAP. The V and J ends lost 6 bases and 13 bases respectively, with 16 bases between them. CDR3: CASGERAGTQFF. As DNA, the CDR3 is TGTGCTAGTGGCGAACGAGCCGGGACCCAGTTCTTC.

The CDR3 DNA follows: TGTGCCAGTAGTAGGACCGGACATGAGCAGTTCTTC. Translated: CASSRTGHEQFF. This chain uses TRBV19 with TRBJ2-1, with D unclear. Looked up from germline, CDR1 is LNHDA and CDR2 is SQIVND (reference sequence). V lost 4 bases, J lost 8 bases, and 9 bases lay in between. CDR3 length: 12 amino acids.

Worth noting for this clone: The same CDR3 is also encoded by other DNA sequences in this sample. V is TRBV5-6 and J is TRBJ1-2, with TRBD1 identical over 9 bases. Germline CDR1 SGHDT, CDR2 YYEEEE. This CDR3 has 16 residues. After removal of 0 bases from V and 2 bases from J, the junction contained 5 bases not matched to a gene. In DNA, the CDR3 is TGTGCCAGCAGCTTGGCCGGGGGACAGGGAAACTATGGCTACACCTTC. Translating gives CASSLAGGQGNYGYTF. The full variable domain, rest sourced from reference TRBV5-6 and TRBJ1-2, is DAGVTQSPTHLIKTRGQQVTLRCSPKSGHDTVSWYQQALGQGPQFIFQYYEEEERQRGNFPDRFSGHQFPNYSSELNVNALLLGDSALYLCASSLAGGQGNYGYTFGSGTRLTVV.

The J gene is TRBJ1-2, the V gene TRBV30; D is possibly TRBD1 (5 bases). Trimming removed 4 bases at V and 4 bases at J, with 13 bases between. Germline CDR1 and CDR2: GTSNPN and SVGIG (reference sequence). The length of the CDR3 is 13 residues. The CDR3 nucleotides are TGTGCCTGGAATCAGGGTCGGGGCTATGGCTACACCTTC. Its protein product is CAWNQGRGYGYTF.

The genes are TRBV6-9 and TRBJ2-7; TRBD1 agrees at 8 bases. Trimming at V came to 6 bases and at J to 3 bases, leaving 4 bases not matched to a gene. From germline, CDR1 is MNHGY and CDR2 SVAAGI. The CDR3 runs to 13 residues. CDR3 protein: CASRDGQGYEQYF. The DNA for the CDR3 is TGTGCCAGCAGGGATGGACAGGGCTACGAGCAGTACTTC.

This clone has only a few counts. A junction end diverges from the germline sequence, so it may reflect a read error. The CDR3 DNA reads as TGTGCCAGTAGTAGTGGGGGAGCGGGGGTCTTC. Translated: CASSSGGAGVF. The chain links TRBV19 to TRBJ2-1, with 8 nucleotides matching TRBD2. CDR3 size: 11 residues. Per the germline V gene, CDR1 is LNHDA and CDR2 is SQIVND (reference sequence).

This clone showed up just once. The CDR3 sequence is CASSQDVETQYF. Written as DNA, the CDR3 is TGTGCCAGCAGCCAAGATGTGGAGACCCAGTACTTC. The chain links TRBV14 to TRBJ2-5; D gene unclear. V was cut by 0 bases and J by 5 bases, with 4 bases left in between. There are 12 residues in the CDR3. The V gene's germline CDR1 is SGHDN and CDR2 FVKESK.

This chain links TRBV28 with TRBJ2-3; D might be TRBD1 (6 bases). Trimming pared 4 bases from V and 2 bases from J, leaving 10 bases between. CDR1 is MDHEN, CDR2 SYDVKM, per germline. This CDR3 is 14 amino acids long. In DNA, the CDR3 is TGTGCCAGCAGTTCGGGGACACACACAGATACGCAGTATTTT. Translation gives CASSSGTHTDTQYF.

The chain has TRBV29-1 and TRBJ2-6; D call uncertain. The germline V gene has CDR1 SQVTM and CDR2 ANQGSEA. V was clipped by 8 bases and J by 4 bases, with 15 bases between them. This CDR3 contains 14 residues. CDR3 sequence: CSILVETGANVLTF. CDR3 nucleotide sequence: TGCAGCATCCTTGTGGAGACGGGGGCCAACGTCCTGACTTTC.

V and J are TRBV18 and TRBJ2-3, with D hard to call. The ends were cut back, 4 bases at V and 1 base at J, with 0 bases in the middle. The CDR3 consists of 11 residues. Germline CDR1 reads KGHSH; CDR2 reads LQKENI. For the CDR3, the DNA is TGTGCCAGCTCACGCACAGATACGCAGTATTTT. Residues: CASSRTDTQYF. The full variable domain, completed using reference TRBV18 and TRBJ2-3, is NAGVMQNPRHLVRRRGQEARLRCSPMKGHSHVYWYRQLPEEGLKFMVYLQKENIIDESGMPKERFSAEFPKEGPSILRIQQVVRGDSAAYFCASSRTDTQYFGPGTRLTVL.

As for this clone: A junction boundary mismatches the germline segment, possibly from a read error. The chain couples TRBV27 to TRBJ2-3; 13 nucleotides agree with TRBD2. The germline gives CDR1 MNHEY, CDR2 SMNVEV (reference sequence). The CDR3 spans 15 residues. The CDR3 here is CASAWTSGSRDTQYF. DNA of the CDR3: TGTGCCAGCGCCTGGACTAGCGGGAGCAGAGATACGCAGTATTTT.

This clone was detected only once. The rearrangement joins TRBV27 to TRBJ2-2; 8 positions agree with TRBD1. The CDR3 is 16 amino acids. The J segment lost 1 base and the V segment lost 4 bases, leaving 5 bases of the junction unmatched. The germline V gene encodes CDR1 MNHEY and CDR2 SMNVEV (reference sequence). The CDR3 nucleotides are TGTGCCAGCAGTTACTTAGGGACAGGGAACACCGGGGAGCTGTTTTTT. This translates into CASSYLGTGNTGELFF.